This T cell receptor beta chain is from a study of T-cell reconstitution after alpha-beta-depleted transplantation in children. Molecular barcoding with unique molecular identifiers was used for the TCRbeta library. MiXCR was run by TCRdb on the PCR reads, yielding one entry per CDR3 protein. The sample lists 250,000 to 400,000 distinct CDR3 sequences; more than 20% were seen once. For this clonotype: Its target is unknown.

Trimming cost V 1 base and J 6 bases; bases outside gene matches: 6. Germline CDR1 SGHRS, CDR2 YFSETQ. The CDR3 totals 15 residues. Study results and limitations: Newly produced T cells mostly accounted for T-cell counts and diversity one year post-transplant. Several hundred rapidly expanded clones from non-depleted graft cells reportedly supplied alpha-beta T cells about two months post-transplant. Recipient T cells and thymic progenitors that survived were the source of the high TCRbeta diversity seen at day 60 in some patients.

This specimen was PBMCs, mostly from graft donor cells, taken 180 days after TCRalphabeta/CD19-depleted stem cell transplant. This sequence was found in a male patient younger than 18 who had a stem cell transplant for acute lymphoblastic leukemia, so the T cells may come from the graft donor. V is TRBV5-1 and J is TRBJ1-1, with TRBD1 matching over 10 bases. CDR3 sequence (DNA): TGCGCCAGCAGCTTGACCCGGGACAGGGGCGCTGAAGCTTTCTTT. It codes for CASSLTRDRGAEAFF.